Reported below is one TCR beta chain. Its antigen is not known. The data stem from a study of Tregs in tolerant kidney transplant recipients. V dropped 6 bases and J dropped 7 bases, with 15 bases sitting between them. The CDR3 runs to 13 residues. Germline V CDR1 and CDR2: MGHDK, SYGVNS. Notes on the study in general: For some patients, primers changed over time, blocking nucleotide-level comparison.

Generated by immunoSEQ multiplex PCR, the TCRdb table keeps only in-frame clones and is missing some. The sample shows approximately 67,000 clones, over 85% of them seen only once. Thawed PBMCs were FACS-sorted into unstimulated CD4+CD25+CD127- regulatory T cells, CD4+CD25- non-regulatory cells, CD4 and CD8 cells. The genes are TRBV25-1 and TRBJ1-1; D is undetermined. This specimen was CD8+ T cells from blood, taken before the transplant. This TCR was sampled from a human donor who received a combined kidney and bone marrow transplant. CDR3 residues: CASSPGIPFEAFF. CDR3 nucleotide sequence: TGTGCCAGCAGCCCCGGTATACCTTTTGAAGCTTTCTTT.